This section outlines one T cell receptor beta chain sequence together with its context. Antigen unknown. Patients aged 18 to 65 had newly diagnosed hyperthyroidism lasting under 2 months. For the diagnoses, clinical symptoms, serum thyroxine and TRAb, thyroid ultrasound and orbital computed tomography were used. This entry is derived from a study of T cells in Graves' hyperthyroidism and ophthalmopathy. The investigators amplified TCR beta CDR3 regions from RNA transcripts. First-round RT-PCR targeting the TCR CDR3 was performed with the HTBI primer set. In TCRdb, the multiplex PCR reads were re-called with MiXCR into one record per CDR3 protein. In the table there are 500,000 to 600,000 distinct CDR3 sequences, around 45% of which are singletons. CDR1 and CDR2 from the germline V gene are SGHTA and FQGNSA. V dropped 8 bases and J dropped 2; count of bases not matched to a gene: 9. This CDR3 region has 14 residues.

Findings of the study overall: Appearing also in blood were most of the thyroid clonotypes expanded above 0.001. Stable hyperthyroidism and ophthalmopathy were separated using 13 V-J signatures.

J is TRBJ2-7 and V is TRBV7-2; 7 bases fit TRBD2. Sequencing was carried out using peripheral blood or thyroid tissue (not recorded which). The clonotype originates from a woman aged 18-29 years with Graves' hyperthyroidism. This CDR3 reads CASVEGRDAYEQYF. CDR3 nucleotides: TGTGCCAGCGTCGAAGGGAGGGATGCCTACGAGCAGTACTTC.